Below, one TCR beta chain is given with its context. Its cognate antigen has yet to be identified. Base qualities are missing; no much larger clone stands one base away. V drops 0 bases and J drops 1 base, leaving 6 bases in between. The cysteine opens and the phenylalanine closes a CDR3 of 15 amino acids. Only CDR3 DNA is held: 45 bases, read in frame from base 1. CDR1 and CDR2 are drawn from the germline V gene: SGHTA, FQGNSA. The record originates from a study of naive and memory T cell subsets (dated by TCRdb to the late 2010s). Study-level background: The study applied an open-source, UMI-based TCR alpha and beta sequencing pipeline to sorted naive and memory peripheral blood T cell subsets. The results of the functional CMV T cell responses matched the IgG serology results in every case. RNA was DNase-treated and reverse transcribed with TCR constant-region primers, mostly using SuperScript III. Paper-wide results and their limitations: After error correction, over 85% of naive TCR sequences appeared only once, giving much steeper abundance distributions than memory subsets. The repertoire findings for the naive and memory subsets could not be validated against a ground truth, as none was available. TCR abundance followed a power law with an exponent that was different for naive and memory subsets but consistent across the three individuals. In both CD4 and CD8 cells, the Gini index increased while Shannon and inverse Simpson diversity decreased from naive through CM, EM and EMRA. RNA-based TCR counts may be affected by expression changes linked to T cell activation and differentiation. Each clonotype was defined as a single alpha or beta chain sequence rather than as a paired alpha/beta receptor.

The library was produced with UMI-ligation and nested PCR. The beta constant-region primer was an equimolar mix of two oligonucleotides covering both TRBC1 and TRBC2. T4 RNA ligase 1 ligated a single-stranded oligonucleotide carrying the SP2 primer and a 12-nucleotide UMI to the cDNA 3' end. Four rounds of PCR were used to amplify ligated cDNA, with nested alpha and beta constant-region primers being used together with the SP2 primer. The ligation reaction was kept at 16 degrees C for roughly 19-24 hours. PCR2 was typically performed as a SYBR Green qPCR and was stopped at a predetermined threshold so that over-amplification was prevented. Every purification after the first one was done using Agencourt AMPure XP magnetic beads. Library amounts were measured by Qubit and library quality was assessed on a TapeStation, where the main peak was expected at around 650 bp. Sequencing of the pooled libraries was done on an Illumina MiSeq using v2 2x251 paired-end kits, which typically yielded about 1-2 million reads per sample. Each sample library was pooled at approximately 4.2 nM, and about 5-7.5% PhiX was included to improve cluster recognition. The authors' analysis ran thus. Using tag matching that tolerated one base-pair mismatch, Decombinator assigned V and J genes to FASTQ reads that had been processed by Demultiplexor. UMIs were used by Collapsinator to correct both sequencing errors and frequency errors arising from PCR heterogeneity. TCRs were translated and CDR3s were extracted from the conserved cysteine to the FGXG phenylalanine by CDR3Translator, with non-productive sequences being flagged. Gini, Shannon entropy and inverse Simpson indices were computed after subsampling the repertoires to the same number of UMI-defined TCRs. Clonotype abundance distributions were fitted to a power law by maximum likelihood within the linear range. When run on a single naive CD8 sample, MIGEC and the pipeline yielded similar UMI counts, similar unique TCR numbers and similar clonal distributions. The repertoires were searched for about 7,300 CMV-associated CDR3 sequences that had been compiled from VDJdb and a published dataset. TCRdb reworked the public reads: Q25 trimming with fastp, MiXCR clone assembly, productive beta chains retained. Entries that share a CDR3 protein sequence are merged under the most common genes and DNA. These V and J calls originate from TCRdb's pipeline instead of the authors' own analysis. Here the sample has under 35,000 distinct CDR3 sequences; approximately 11% occur a single time. Under 20% of the sample comes from the top ten.

From the second PCR step onward, the TCR alpha chain libraries and the TCR beta chain libraries were amplified separately. To determine each donor's CMV status, fresh PBMCs were stimulated overnight with CMV viral lysate, and IFNgamma production from CD4+ T cells was then assessed. CD4 T cells were positively selected using Miltenyi beads, after which CD8 T cells were positively selected from the CD4-negative fraction. Cells were stained for CD3, CD4, CD8, CD45RA, CD27 and a live/dead dye and were sorted on a BD Aria II into four subsets based on CD45RA and CD27. Effector memory cells were sorted as CD45RA-CD27-, and EMRA cells as CD45RA+CD27-. A few healthy volunteers provided blood, and the blood of each volunteer was split into CD4 and CD8 T cells and then into four differentiation subsets. About 0.13 L of peripheral blood was collected from each donor, and PBMC were isolated by Ficoll-Paque PLUS density-gradient centrifugation. After sorting, cells were lysed in RLT buffer, RNA was extracted using a Qiagen RNeasy kit, and the extracted RNA was stored at -80 degrees C.

The chain is encoded by TRBV7-2 joined to TRBJ1-4; confidence is insufficient to name the D gene. The origin of this receptor is a human donor in good health. The sequencing sample was made of effector memory CD4+ T cells from blood. Taken with the paper, the label for cell subset or site translates to: effector memory, CD45RA- CD27-. The CDR3 protein: CASSLAGVTNEKLFF. Read as DNA, the sequence is TGTGCCAGCAGCTTAGCTGGGGTAACTAATGAAAAACTGTTTTTT.